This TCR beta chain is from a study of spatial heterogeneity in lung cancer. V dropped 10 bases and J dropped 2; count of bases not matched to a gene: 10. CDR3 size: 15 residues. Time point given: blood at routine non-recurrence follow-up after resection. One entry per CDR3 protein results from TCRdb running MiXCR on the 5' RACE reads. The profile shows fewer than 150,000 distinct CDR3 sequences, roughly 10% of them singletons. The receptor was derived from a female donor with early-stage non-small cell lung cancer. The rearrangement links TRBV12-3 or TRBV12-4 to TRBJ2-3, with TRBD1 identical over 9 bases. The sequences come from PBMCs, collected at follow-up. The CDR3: CATTRWTGVTDTQYF. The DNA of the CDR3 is TGTGCCACCACAAGATGGACAGGGGTCACAGATACGCAGTATTTT.